This paragraph covers one T cell receptor beta chain sequence. Its ends do not fully match the called genes, so a read error is possible. Patients chosen for sequencing had CD8+CD57+ cells that had expanded, as shown by flow cytometry. The data stem from a study of CD8+CD57+ T cells in acquired aplastic anemia. Genomic DNA provided the template from which TCR beta VDJ and CDR3 profiles were obtained. MiXCR was run by TCRdb on the reads, yielding one entry per CDR3 protein. The data contain approximately 250,000 distinct CDR3 sequences, roughly 82% of them singletons. The CDR3 has 14 amino acids. The germline V gene has CDR1 LNHNV and CDR2 YYDKDF (reference sequence).

This TCR derives from a human donor with aplastic anemia. Sample: sorted CD4+, CD8+, or CD8+CD57+ T cells (not recorded which) from PBMCs. The chain has TRBV15 and TRBJ2-3; 7 nucleotides line up with TRBD1. The DNA end favors TRBJ2-5, so the J call may be wrong. The chain's CDR3 is CATSEGDSQDTQYF. CDR3 bases: TGTGCCACCAGCGAAGGGGACAGCCAAGATACCCAGTACTTC.